One sample yielded the 9 T cell receptor beta chains listed below, sequenced in a study of Ad26.COV2.S vaccination and SARS-CoV-2 variants. Using immunoSEQ multiplex PCR, the repertoire was profiled, and TCRdb retains in-frame clones only, with some absent. This table holds about 350,000 clones, about 89% found once. The treatment was: roughly 20 received Ad26.COV2.S at low or high dose, single or two shots; five or six received placebo; per-sample allocation not given. Day 63 after the first injection of vaccine or placebo was the sampling time. Specimen: peripheral blood, collected in a trial of Ad26.COV2.S vaccine versus placebo. Receptors originate from a person aged 18-60 years who received the Ad26.COV2.S COVID-19 vaccine or a placebo.

For the CDR3, the DNA is TGTGCCACCAGTGATTCGACAGGGGTAGCAGATACGCAGTATTTT. Translation gives CATSDSTGVADTQYF. The genes are TRBV24-1 and TRBJ2-3; 8 bases fit TRBD1. The germline CDR1 and CDR2 sequences are KGHDR and SFDVKD. CDR3 length: 15 residues. Trimming cost V 2 bases and J 4 bases; bases outside gene matches: 4.

V is TRBV7-6 and J is TRBJ1-1; no reliable D call. CDR1 is SGHVS, CDR2 FNYEAQ, per germline. The V end was cut by 3 bases, the J end by 5 bases, with 19 bases between. This CDR3 spans 16 amino acids. CDR3 amino acids: CASSLESRRVATEAFF. The DNA for the CDR3 is TGTGCCAGCAGCTTGGAGAGTAGACGGGTGGCGACTGAAGCTTTCTTT. Supplemented by reference TRBV7-6 and TRBJ1-1, the full variable domain reads GAGVSQSPRYKVTKRGQDVALRCDPISGHVSLYWYRQALGQGPEFLTYFNYEAQQDKSGLPNDRFSAERPEGSISTLTIQRTEQRDSAMYRCASSLESRRVATEAFFGQGTRLTVV.

The chain uses TRBV12-5 and TRBJ2-1; 10 bases line up with TRBD2. Germline-derived CDR1 and CDR2 are LGHNT and FRNRAP. J lost 2 bases, V lost 1 base, and 2 bases had no gene match. The CDR3 length is 16 residues. The CDR3 loop is CASGLGSGRAYNEQFF. CDR3 in DNA: TGTGCTAGTGGTTTGGGAAGCGGGAGGGCCTACAATGAGCAGTTCTTC.

The chain links TRBV19 to TRBJ2-2; D not certain. With 3 bases removed from V and 1 base from J, the gap between germline ends came to 9 bases. This CDR3 region has 15 residues. Looked up from germline, CDR1 is LNHDA and CDR2 is SQIVND (reference sequence). DNA of the CDR3: TGTGCCAGTAGTATTCCAGGTGGGAACACCGGGGAGCTGTTTTTT. It encodes CASSIPGGNTGELFF.

The gene calls are TRBV24-1 and TRBJ2-7, with D tentatively TRBD2 (5 bases). V lost 7 bases, J lost 0 bases, and 15 bases lay in between. This CDR3 is 15 amino acids long. Germline-derived CDR1 and CDR2 are KGHDR and SFDVKD. Written as DNA, the CDR3 is TGTGCCACCAGGAACCTAGCATCCCGCTCCTACGAGCAGTACTTC. It encodes CATRNLASRSYEQYF.

The V call is TRBV4-1, the J call TRBJ2-7; D unclear. V lost 1 base and J lost 6, with 13 bases in between. The CDR3 consists of 14 residues. Germline values: CDR1 MGHRA, CDR2 YSYEKL. The CDR3 DNA follows: TGCGCCAGCAGCCAAGCCCTAGGTTTGGGCGAGCAGTACTTC. Its protein is CASSQALGLGEQYF.

The V gene is TRBV25-1, the J gene TRBJ1-6, with D perhaps TRBD1 (6 bases). Germline values: CDR1 MGHDK, CDR2 SYGVNS. The ends were cut back, 0 bases at V and 8 bases at J, with 11 bases in the middle. The CDR3 covers 15 residues. CDR3 DNA sequence: TGTGCCAGCAGTGAATATATAGGGGGGCATTCACCCCTCCACTTT. This sequence encodes CASSEYIGGHSPLHF.

J is TRBJ1-2 and V is TRBV13; 9 bases align to TRBD1. Trimming removed 3 bases from V and 7 bases from J; junction bases left unmatched: 12. The V gene's germline CDR1 is PRHDT and CDR2 FYEKMQ (reference sequence). This CDR3 comprises 16 residues. CDR3 nucleotides: TGTGCCAGCAGCTTTCCTCCGGGACAGGGATCCGCTGGCTACACCTTC. Translated, it gives CASSFPPGQGSAGYTF. The full variable domain, rest sourced from reference TRBV13 and TRBJ1-2, is AAGVIQSPRHLIKEKRETATLKCYPIPRHDTVYWYQQGPGQDPQFLISFYEKMQSDKGSIPDRFSAQQFSDYHSELNMSSLELGDSALYFCASSFPPGQGSAGYTFGSGTRLTVV.

This chain links TRBV28 with TRBJ2-7; 7 bases are shared with TRBD1. Looked up from germline, CDR1 is MDHEN and CDR2 is SYDVKM. V lost 10 bases, J lost 4 bases, and 16 bases stayed unmatched. The CDR3 runs 15 residues. The CDR3 DNA reads TGTGCCACACAACCCCACGTAGGGACAGCTTACGAGCAGTACTTC. Its translation: CATQPHVGTAYEQYF.